This T cell receptor beta chain is from a study of early T cells in non-severe SARS-CoV-2 infection. Turning to the study itself: Sequenced material consisted of bulk RNA (from unsorted whole blood), and chains were unpaired.

Researchers attached unique molecular identifiers to individual cDNA molecules. TCRdb used MiXCR to reprocess the 5' RACE reads, holding one entry per CDR3 protein. Of just under 90,000 distinct CDR3 sequences listed, 14% are singletons. With V trimmed by 3 bases and J by 4 bases, 5 bases remained unmatched. Germline V CDR1 and CDR2: SGHDT, YYEEEE. The CDR3 has 14 residues. Sequencing was done on a sample of whole blood. This rearrangement joins TRBV5-6 to TRBJ2-7; 9 bases align to TRBD2. The TCR sequence derives from an adult who was a healthcare worker with PCR-confirmed SARS-CoV-2 infection or an uninfected control (not recorded which). The CDR3 DNA follows: TGTGCCAGCAGCTCTCTAGCGGGACAATACGAGCAGTACTTC. Encoded protein: CASSSLAGQYEQYF.